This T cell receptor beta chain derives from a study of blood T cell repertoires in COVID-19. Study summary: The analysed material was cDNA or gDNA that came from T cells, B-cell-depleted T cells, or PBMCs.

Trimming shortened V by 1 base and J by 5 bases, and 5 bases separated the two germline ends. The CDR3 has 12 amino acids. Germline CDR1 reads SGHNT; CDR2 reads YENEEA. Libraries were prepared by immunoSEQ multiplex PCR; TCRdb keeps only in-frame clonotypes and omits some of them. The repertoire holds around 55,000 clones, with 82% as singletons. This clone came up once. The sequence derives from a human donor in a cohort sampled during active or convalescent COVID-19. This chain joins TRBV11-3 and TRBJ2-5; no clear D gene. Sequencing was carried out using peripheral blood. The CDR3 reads CASSLVGETQYF. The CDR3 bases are TGTGCCAGCAGCTTAGTCGGTGAGACCCAGTACTTC.